Listed here are 19 T cell receptor beta chains from one sample, sequenced in a study of cytomegalovirus exposure and HLA in healthy donors. The PCR used 60 Vbeta and 13 Jbeta primers. Method: immunoSEQ multiplex PCR; TCRdb's copy keeps in-frame clones and lacks some. The table shows some 150,000 clones, with approximately 80% occurring only once. The specimen was PBMCs. These receptors originate from a man aged 25 to 40 in good health and CMV-seronegative.

The sample holds one count of this clone. The chain recombines TRBV7-9 with TRBJ2-7, with a weak D call TRBD1 (5 bases). V was pared by 5 bases and J by 0 bases, with 14 bases between. The CDR3 sequence is 15 residues long. Germline CDR1 and CDR2: SEHNR and FQNEAQ (reference sequence). CDR3 nucleotides: TGTGCCAGCAGCCAAAGGGGAACGGACTCCTACGAGCAGTACTTC. Amino acids: CASSQRGTDSYEQYF.

This chain uses TRBV30 with TRBJ2-3, with TRBD2 identical over 16 bases. The CDR3 has 17 amino acids. Germline CDR1 reads GTSNPN; CDR2 reads SVGIG (reference sequence). The ends lost 2 bases at V and 2 bases at J; junction bases unmatched: 4. The CDR3 protein is CAWSRGLAGGATDTQYF. CDR3 DNA: TGTGCCTGGAGTCGGGGACTAGCGGGGGGGGCCACAGATACGCAGTATTTT.

The V and J genes are TRBV6-5 and TRBJ1-2; D remains unclear. Germline V gives CDR1 MNHEY, CDR2 SVGAGI. Trimming left V 1 base short and J 2 bases short, with 14 bases between. This CDR3 has 16 residues. The CDR3 region is CASSYYPWAGNYGYTF. The DNA for the CDR3 is TGTGCCAGCAGTTACTACCCATGGGCAGGCAACTATGGCTACACCTTC.

The V gene is TRBV27, the J gene TRBJ2-1; D call uncertain. The V gene's germline CDR1 is MNHEY and CDR2 SMNVEV (reference sequence). V was pared by 7 bases and J by 6 bases, with 13 bases between. The CDR3 sequence is 13 residues long. CDR3 loop: CASKHMGFNEQFF. The CDR3 region has the DNA TGTGCCAGCAAACATATGGGCTTCAATGAGCAGTTCTTC.

This clone was recorded only once. The V call is TRBV5-8, the J call TRBJ2-7, with D possibly matching TRBD2 (6 bases). The germline CDR1 and CDR2 sequences are SGHTS and YDEGEE. V lost 5 bases to trimming and J lost 2 bases, with 11 bases between them. The CDR3 loop spans 13 amino acids. The CDR3 region has the DNA TGTGCCAGCAGTAGGGAGGTCGCCTACGAGCAGTACTTC. Translation: CASSREVAYEQYF.

The V call is TRBV4-2, the J call TRBJ2-7, with 15 bases matching TRBD2. Germline CDR1 is LGHNA and CDR2 is YNFKEQ. V was clipped by 5 bases and J by 5 bases; unmatched bases: 4. The CDR3 spans 15 residues. CDR3 coding DNA: TGTGCCAGCAGCGGACTAGCGGGAGGGCATCACGAGCAGTACTTC. Protein sequence: CASSGLAGGHHEQYF.

This CDR3 reads CASSRDRVAYEQYF. As DNA, the CDR3 is TGTGCCAGCAGCCGGGACAGGGTGGCCTACGAGCAGTACTTC. The chain combines TRBV7-2 with TRBJ2-7, with 9 nucleotides matching TRBD1. J was trimmed by 2 bases and V by 5 bases; bases with no gene match: 4. Per the germline V gene, CDR1 is SGHTA and CDR2 is FQGNSA. CDR3 size: 14 residues. The full variable domain, its missing parts supplied by reference TRBV7-2 and TRBJ2-7, is GAGVSQSPSNKVTEKGKDVELRCDPISGHTALYWYRQSLGQGLEFLIYFQGNSAPDKSGLPSDRFSAERTGGSVSTLTIQRTQQEDSAVYLCASSRDRVAYEQYFGPGTRLTVT.

V and J are TRBV5-1 and TRBJ2-1; tentatively, D is TRBD2 (6 bases). Trimming removed 4 bases at V and 8 bases at J, with 19 bases between. Germline V gene sequence: CDR1 SGHRS, CDR2 YFSETQ. The CDR3 length is 15 residues. DNA for the CDR3: TGCGCCAGCAGCCTGACGGGACTCCGGGTCGATGAGCAGTTCTTC. Encoded protein: CASSLTGLRVDEQFF.

The chain is built from TRBV19 and TRBJ2-2, with 10 bases that match TRBD2. From germline, CDR1 is LNHDA and CDR2 SQIVND (reference sequence). Unmatched junction bases numbered 2, after V lost 6 bases and J lost 1 base. This CDR3 contains 15 residues. The CDR3 protein is CASRLAGGNTGELFF. The CDR3 DNA reads as TGTGCCAGTAGGTTAGCGGGGGGGAACACCGGGGAGCTGTTTTTT.

The chain couples TRBV28 to TRBJ2-7; 8 bases align to TRBD1. The CDR3 spans 15 residues. Germline loops: CDR1 MDHEN, CDR2 SYDVKM. The junction had 8 bases not matched to a gene; V was cut back by 6 bases and J by 1 base. In nucleotides, the CDR3 is TGTGCCAGCAGCTGGCCCAGACAGGGGTCCTACGAGCAGTACTTC. Translated, it gives CASSWPRQGSYEQYF.

This clone was found once. The chain links TRBV28 to TRBJ2-7; 8 nucleotides align to TRBD1. J gave up 1 base and V 3 bases, and 8 bases lay outside the gene matches. Per germline, CDR1 MDHEN and CDR2 SYDVKM. CDR3 length equals 16 residues. In DNA, the CDR3 is TGTGCCAGCAGTTTCCTACCAGGGGGCTGGTCCTACGAGCAGTACTTC. Translation: CASSFLPGGWSYEQYF.

This chain links TRBV7-8 with TRBJ2-3; 10 bases line up with TRBD2. Germline-derived CDR1 and CDR2 are SGHVS and FQNEAQ. This CDR3 spans 15 amino acids. J gave up 5 bases and V 2 bases, and 4 bases lay outside the gene matches. CDR3 region: CASSLRLAGEDTQYF. In DNA form, the CDR3 reads TGTGCCAGCAGCTTACGGCTAGCGGGGGAAGATACGCAGTATTTT.

The chain links TRBV9 to TRBJ2-1, with D tentatively TRBD1 (6 bases). V lost 4 bases and J lost 7, with 9 bases in between. Germline lookup yields CDR1 SGDLS and CDR2 YYNGEE. CDR3 size: 12 residues. The CDR3 reads CASSLTGNEQFF. The CDR3 bases are TGTGCCAGCAGCTTAACAGGGAATGAGCAGTTCTTC.

With regard to this clone: Other DNA sequences in this specimen translate into the identical CDR3. V gene TRBV18 combines with J gene TRBJ1-5, with 7 bases lining up with TRBD1. The CDR3 has 13 residues. J was trimmed by 7 bases and V by 3 bases; bases with no gene match: 3. Germline V gene data show CDR1 as KGHSH and CDR2 as LQKENI. The CDR3 DNA follows: TGTGCCAGCTCACCGGACAGGAACCAGCCCCAGCATTTT. Translated, it gives CASSPDRNQPQHF. The variable domain in full, completed from reference TRBV18 and TRBJ1-5, reads NAGVMQNPRHLVRRRGQEARLRCSPMKGHSHVYWYRQLPEEGLKFMVYLQKENIIDESGMPKERFSAEFPKEGPSILRIQQVVRGDSAAYFCASSPDRNQPQHFGDGTRLSIL.

This clone was observed a single time. The rearrangement uses TRBV5-6 and TRBJ2-4, with D perhaps matching TRBD1 (6 bases). The ends were cut back, 0 bases at V and 6 bases at J, with 7 bases in the middle. CDR1 and CDR2 from the germline V gene are SGHDT and YYEEEE. CDR3 length equals 13 residues. CDR3 DNA sequence: TGTGCCAGCAGCTTGGGAGGGGGAAACATTCAGTACTTC. Translating gives CASSLGGGNIQYF. Based on the CDR3 plus reference TRBV5-6 and TRBJ2-4, the full variable domain is DAGVTQSPTHLIKTRGQQVTLRCSPKSGHDTVSWYQQALGQGPQFIFQYYEEEERQRGNFPDRFSGHQFPNYSSELNVNALLLGDSALYLCASSLGGGNIQYFGAGTRLSVL.

V and J are TRBV19 and TRBJ1-4; 9 positions match TRBD1. With 6 bases clipped from V and 8 bases from J, the junction kept 7 bases outside the gene matches. Germline V lookup: CDR1 LNHDA, CDR2 SQIVND (reference sequence). There are 14 residues in the CDR3. The CDR3 coding sequence is TGTGCCAGTAGGAACACAGGGGGCTCCGAAAAACTGTTTTTT. Its translation is CASRNTGGSEKLFF. Complete variable domain (other parts from reference TRBV19 and TRBJ1-4): DGGITQSPKYLFRKEGQNVTLSCEQNLNHDAMYWYRQDPGQGLRLIYYSQIVNDFQKGDIAEGYSVSREKKESFPLTVTSAQKNPTAFYLCASRNTGGSEKLFFGSGTQLSVL.

This rearrangement joins TRBV6-5 to TRBJ1-1; possibly TRBD1 for D (6 bases). Trimming took off 7 bases at V and 1 base at J, with 13 bases between the two ends. The CDR3 extends over 14 amino acids. Germline V gene sequence: CDR1 MNHEY, CDR2 SVGAGI. The CDR3 reads CASNRGQSNTEAFF. The CDR3 bases are TGTGCCAGCAACCGTGGACAGTCGAACACTGAAGCTTTCTTT.

The chain is built from TRBV27 and TRBJ1-6; 8 bases match TRBD1. This CDR3 spans 15 amino acids. CDR1 is MNHEY and CDR2 is SMNVEV in the germline V gene (reference sequence). V was pared by 6 bases and J by 8 bases, with 9 bases of the junction left unmatched. The CDR3 is CASRAGGFGYSPLHF. DNA for the CDR3: TGTGCCAGCAGGGCAGGGGGCTTTGGATATTCACCCCTCCACTTT.

This sequence joins TRBV5-6 and TRBJ1-2, with 12 positions matching TRBD1. J was trimmed by 8 bases and V by 1 base; bases with no gene match: 6. CDR1 and CDR2 (germline): SGHDT, YYEEEE. The CDR3 is 15 amino acids. As DNA, the CDR3 is TGTGCCAGCAGCTTGACCGGGACAGGGGGCCGGGGCTACACCTTC. Translated, it gives CASSLTGTGGRGYTF.